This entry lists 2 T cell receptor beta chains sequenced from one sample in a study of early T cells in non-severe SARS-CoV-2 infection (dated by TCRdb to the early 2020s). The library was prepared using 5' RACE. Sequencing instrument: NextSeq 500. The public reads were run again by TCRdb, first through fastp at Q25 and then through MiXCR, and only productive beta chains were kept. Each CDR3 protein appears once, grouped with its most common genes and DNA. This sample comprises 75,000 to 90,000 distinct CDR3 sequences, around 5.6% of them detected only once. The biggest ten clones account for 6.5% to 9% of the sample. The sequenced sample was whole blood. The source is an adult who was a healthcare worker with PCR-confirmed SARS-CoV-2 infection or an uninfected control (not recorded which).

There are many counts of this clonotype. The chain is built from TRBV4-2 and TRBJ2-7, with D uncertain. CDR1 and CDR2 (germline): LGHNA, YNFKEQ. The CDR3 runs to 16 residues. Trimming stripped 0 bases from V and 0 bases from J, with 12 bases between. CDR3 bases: TGTGCCAGCAGCCAAGATCTTGGGCTCGTCTCCTACGAGCAGTACTTC. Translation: CASSQDLGLVSYEQYF.

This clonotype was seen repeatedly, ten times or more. The CDR3 loop reads CASSQEEAGTEAFF. Here the CDR3 DNA reads TGCGCCAGCAGCCAAGAAGAGGCCGGCACTGAAGCTTTCTTT. The chain has TRBV4-1 and TRBJ1-1, with D unresolved. CDR3 length equals 14 residues. V lost 0 bases, J lost 4 bases, and 9 bases lay in between. Germline CDR1 is MGHRA and CDR2 is YSYEKL.